These 13 T cell receptor beta chains were sequenced from one sample in a study of CD8 T cells in Susac syndrome. RNA amounts of about 0.5 to 1 ug underwent reverse transcription with random hexamers. TCRdb ran MiXCR on the immunoSEQ multiplex PCR reads and lists one entry per CDR3 protein. The sample records 400,000 or so distinct CDR3 sequences, around 83% being singletons. The sample taken for sequencing was CD8+ T cells from PBMCs. The receptors were sampled from a human donor with multiple sclerosis.

This clonotype showed up just once. The CDR3 region has the DNA TGTGCCAGCAGTACGGGAGAGAACTCTGGGGCCAACGTCCTGACTTTC. Its protein product is CASSTGENSGANVLTF. This chain links TRBV6-5 with TRBJ2-6; perhaps TRBD2 as D (6 bases). Per the germline V gene, CDR1 is MNHEY and CDR2 is SVGAGI. V was trimmed by 5 bases and J by 0 bases, leaving 11 bases between them. The CDR3 sequence is 16 residues long.

The gene calls are TRBV6-6 and TRBJ2-3, with 7 bases aligning to TRBD2. V was pared by 2 bases and J by 0 bases, with 5 bases of the junction left unmatched. The CDR3 extends over 16 amino acids. Germline V gives CDR1 MNHNY, CDR2 SVGAGI (reference sequence). This CDR3 is CASSYLGLPSTDTQYF. In DNA, the CDR3 is TGTGCCAGCAGTTACCTGGGACTACCAAGCACAGATACGCAGTATTTT.

CDR3 DNA sequence: TGCGCCAGCAGCTTGGGTGGGACAGGGAGTGGAAATGAGCAGTTCTTC. It yields the protein CASSLGGTGSGNEQFF. The rearrangement links TRBV5-1 to TRBJ2-1; TRBD1 aligns across 9 bases. The V segment lost 0 bases and the J segment 7 bases; nucleotides outside the gene matches: 8. CDR1 SGHRS and CDR2 YFSETQ come from the germline V gene. The CDR3 runs 16 residues.

The rearrangement uses TRBV20-1 and TRBJ2-1, with D possibly TRBD1 on 6 matching bases. Germline-derived CDR1 and CDR2 are DFQATT and SNEGSKA (reference sequence). The CDR3 has 14 amino acids. V lost 4 bases to trimming and J lost 6 bases, with 16 bases between them. This CDR3 reads CSAMGQERVNEQFF. As DNA, the CDR3 is TGCAGTGCTATGGGACAAGAAAGGGTCAATGAGCAGTTCTTC.

V gene TRBV2 combines with J gene TRBJ1-6, with 7 nucleotides matching TRBD1. The J segment lost 10 bases and the V segment lost 5 bases, leaving 8 bases of the junction unmatched. Per germline, CDR1 SNHLY and CDR2 FYNNEI. The CDR3 consists of 14 residues. The CDR3 DNA reads TGTGCCAGCAGTAATGACAGGGTTTGGTCACCCCTCCACTTT. The encoded protein is CASSNDRVWSPLHF. Supplemented by reference TRBV2 and TRBJ1-6, the full variable domain reads EPEVTQTPSHQVTQMGQEVILRCVPISNHLYFYWYRQILGQKVEFLVSFYNNEISEKSEIFDDQFSVERPDGSNFTLKIRSTKLEDSAMYFCASSNDRVWSPLHFGNGTRLTVT.

The chain employs TRBV27 and TRBJ2-7; TRBD1 might be the D (6 bases). This CDR3 has 12 residues. V lost 3 bases, J lost 11 bases, and 14 bases lay in between. Germline V gives CDR1 MNHEY, CDR2 SMNVEV (reference sequence). The CDR3 DNA reads as TGTGCCAGCAGTTTGGGCTCGGGACACGAGTACTTC. It codes for CASSLGSGHEYF.

V usage is TRBV7-8 and J usage is TRBJ1-1; 10 bases are a match to TRBD1. The CDR3 runs to 16 residues. Trimming at V came to 5 bases and at J to 4 bases, leaving 10 bases not matched to a gene. Looked up from germline, CDR1 is SGHVS and CDR2 is FQNEAQ. CDR3 nucleotide sequence: TGTGCCAGCAGCCCCGGGACAGGGGTTTATTTCACTGAAGCTTTCTTT. This gives the protein CASSPGTGVYFTEAFF.

DNA for the CDR3: TGCGCCAGCAGACAGGGGCTCGCCCGAGGTGTTAACACTGAAGCTTTCTTT. Amino acids: CASRQGLARGVNTEAFF. The J gene is TRBJ1-1, the V gene TRBV4-1; 7 bases fit TRBD1. The CDR3 extends over 17 amino acids. V gave up 6 bases and J gave up 2 bases; unmatched junction bases: 15. Looked up from germline, CDR1 is MGHRA and CDR2 is YSYEKL.

This chain uses TRBV27 with TRBJ2-7; D uncertain. V lost 10 bases, J lost 0 bases, and 13 bases lay in between. Per the germline V gene, CDR1 is MNHEY and CDR2 is SMNVEV (reference sequence). This CDR3 is 13 amino acids long. The CDR3: CATGVKHSYEQYF. The DNA of the CDR3 is TGTGCCACTGGGGTAAAACACTCCTACGAGCAGTACTTC.

The chain joins TRBV5-4 to TRBJ1-2; the D is unclear. V lost 0 bases, J lost 2 bases, and 11 bases lay in between. The length of the CDR3 is 15 residues. Germline V CDR1 and CDR2: SGHNT, YYREEE (reference sequence). The CDR3 sequence: CASSLVPATNYGYTF. Written as DNA, the CDR3 is TGTGCCAGCAGCTTGGTTCCGGCAACCAACTATGGCTACACCTTC.

This clonotype came up a few times. The V gene is TRBV6-1, the J gene TRBJ2-3; the D is unclear. Trimming shortened V by 8 bases and J by 0 bases, and 12 bases separated the two germline ends. The CDR3 is made up of 14 amino acids. The germline V gene has CDR1 MNHNS and CDR2 SASEGT. DNA of the CDR3: TGTGCCAGCGGCCCATTGACTAGCACAGATACGCAGTATTTT. Translation gives CASGPLTSTDTQYF.

This chain joins TRBV2 and TRBJ1-2; TRBD1 matches 7 bases. The CDR3 sequence is 14 residues long. V lost 3 bases, J lost 6 bases, and 7 bases stayed unmatched. Germline V gene sequence: CDR1 SNHLY, CDR2 FYNNEI. The CDR3, as DNA: TGTGCCAGCAGTGACGGGACAGACCTTAATGGCTACACCTTC. Translation: CASSDGTDLNGYTF.

This chain links TRBV6-5 with TRBJ2-2; perhaps TRBD1 as D (5 bases). Trimming left V 2 bases short and J 0 bases short, with 13 bases between. The CDR3 is made up of 17 amino acids. Germline V CDR1 and CDR2: MNHEY, SVGAGI. The CDR3 nucleotides are TGTGCCAGCAGTTACCTGGACAACCCTTCGAACACCGGGGAGCTGTTTTTT. Its protein is CASSYLDNPSNTGELFF.